Below, 7 T cell receptor beta chains from the same sample are listed, as sequenced in a study of cytomegalovirus exposure and HLA in healthy donors. The PCR had 60 Vbeta and 13 Jbeta primers. TCRdb's copy holds only in-frame clones and misses some; the assay was immunoSEQ multiplex PCR. The sample includes roughly 110,000 clones, over 70% of them seen just once. The sequenced material came from PBMCs. All receptors derive from a female donor in good health and CMV-seronegative.

The rearrangement uses TRBV4-3 and TRBJ2-1, with 12 bases fitting TRBD2. There are 15 residues in the CDR3. Germline lookup yields CDR1 LGHNA and CDR2 YSLEER. Trimming took 2 bases from V and 9 from J; bases not matched to a gene: 5. The CDR3 sequence: CASSQWTSGTGEQFF. The CDR3 DNA sequence: TGCGCCAGCAGCCAATGGACTAGCGGGACCGGTGAGCAGTTCTTC.

The rearrangement links TRBV27 to TRBJ2-1, with 10 bases lining up with TRBD2. Germline V gene sequence: CDR1 MNHEY, CDR2 SMNVEV (reference sequence). V shed 5 bases, J shed 10 bases, and the junction held 11 bases outside the gene matches. This CDR3 is 15 amino acids long. The DNA for the CDR3 is TGTGCCAGCAGTGAGAGTTTTAGCGGGAGGAGCGAGCAGTTCTTC. Translation gives CASSESFSGRSEQFF.

This clone has at least ten counts. V usage is TRBV7-8 and J usage is TRBJ2-7; 8 bases are a match to TRBD1. CDR3 length: 15 residues. Germline CDR1 and CDR2: SGHVS and FQNEAQ. The junction had 9 bases not matched to a gene; V was cut back by 5 bases and J by 3 bases. CDR3 DNA: TGTGCCAGCAGCCGACGGACAGGGCCAGTCTACGAGCAGTACTTC. It encodes CASSRRTGPVYEQYF.

This clone was found once. The J gene is TRBJ2-5, the V gene TRBV18, with 7 positions matching TRBD1. The CDR3 is 14 residues long. The ends lost 3 bases at V and 3 bases at J; junction bases unmatched: 4. Per the germline V gene, CDR1 is KGHSH and CDR2 is LQKENI. The CDR3 is CASSPGTAEETQYF. The CDR3 DNA is TGTGCCAGCTCACCGGGGACAGCGGAAGAGACCCAGTACTTC.

The chain links TRBV28 to TRBJ2-7; 8 nucleotides match TRBD1. V was pared by 5 bases and J by 2 bases, with 11 bases of the junction left unmatched. CDR3 length: 16 amino acids. Germline V gene sequence: CDR1 MDHEN, CDR2 SYDVKM. CDR3 DNA: TGTGCCAGCAGTCCGGGCGGACAGGGCATCCCCTACGAGCAGTACTTC. It encodes CASSPGGQGIPYEQYF.

There are a few counts of this clone. V gene TRBV11-1 combines with J gene TRBJ2-1; maybe TRBD2 (5 bases). The V gene lost 6 bases and the J gene lost 7 bases, with 13 bases spanning the gap. This CDR3 spans 13 amino acids. CDR1 is SGHAT, CDR2 FQDESV, per germline (reference sequence). This chain's CDR3 is CASRPPGSNEQFF. For the CDR3, the DNA is TGTGCCAGCAGGCCTCCTGGGAGTAATGAGCAGTTCTTC.

V usage is TRBV25-1 and J usage is TRBJ2-7; 9 nucleotides line up with TRBD1. V shed 7 bases and J 2 bases; nucleotides not matched to a gene: 6. The CDR3 spans 14 residues. Germline V CDR1 and CDR2: MGHDK, SYGVNS. The CDR3 DNA reads as TGTGCCAGCACTCTCGGGACAGGGCCCTACGAGCAGTACTTC. It translates to CASTLGTGPYEQYF.